This TCR beta chain is drawn from a study of T-cell reconstitution after alpha-beta-depleted transplantation in children. This clonotype has ten or more counts. V lost 0 bases and J lost 7, with 13 bases in between. In germline, CDR1 is MGHRA, CDR2 YSYEKL. The CDR3 spans 15 residues. Unique molecular identifiers were built into the TCRbeta library. One entry per CDR3 protein, called by TCRdb with MiXCR from the PCR reads. The table records approximately 390,000 distinct CDR3 sequences, about 11% of them present only once. The sequencing used PBMCs from the stem cell graft donor, collected from the stem cell graft. The V gene is TRBV4-1, the J gene TRBJ2-1, with D perhaps TRBD2 (5 bases). The TCR sequence derives from a human donor who donated a stem cell graft to a child with acute myeloid leukemia. The CDR3 bases are TGCGCCAGCAGCCAAGAGGCTCTTCGGGGTAATGAGCAGTTCTTC. The encoded protein is CASSQEALRGNEQFF.